Following are 16 T cell receptor beta chains from one sample sequenced in a study of blood T cells in healthy people across ages. Using a J-beta primer mix together with a sample-barcoded 5' primer, a second PCR was run for roughly 6 to 12 cycles. TCRdb called the 5' RACE reads again in MiXCR, with one record for every CDR3 protein. The sample lists hundreds of thousands of distinct CDR3 sequences, more than 45% occurring once. The sequenced material came from blood. These TCRs come from a man aged 30 to 45 in good health.

The chain recombines TRBV3-1 with TRBJ1-2; a weak D match, TRBD1 (5 bases). With 3 bases removed from V and 0 bases from J, the gap between germline ends came to 11 bases. The CDR3 runs to 15 residues. From germline, CDR1 is LGHDT and CDR2 YNNKEL (reference sequence). CDR3 coding DNA: TGTGCCAGCAGCCATCGGGGACTCACTAACTATGGCTACACCTTC. This codes for CASSHRGLTNYGYTF.

The chain has TRBV27 and TRBJ1-1, with no clear D. Trimming pared 10 bases from V and 4 bases from J, leaving 19 bases between. Germline assignment: CDR1 MNHEY and CDR2 SMNVEV (reference sequence). The length of the CDR3 is 14 residues. The CDR3 coding sequence is TGTGCCACCAGGTCACACCGGGATCGCACTGAAGCTTTCTTT. It encodes CATRSHRDRTEAFF.

This clonotype has just a few counts. The genes are TRBV28 and TRBJ1-4; 8 nucleotides line up with TRBD1. The CDR3 is 13 amino acids. Germline CDR1 MDHEN, CDR2 SYDVKM. J lost 8 bases, V lost 8 bases, and 7 bases had no gene match. The CDR3, as DNA: TGTGCCAGCGTCCAGGGGGCTAGGGAAAAACTGTTTTTT. It translates to CASVQGAREKLFF.

This chain joins TRBV20-1 and TRBJ2-5; D not certain. The J call is in doubt because the DNA end fits TRBJ2-7 better. CDR3 length: 14 residues. Germline V gene sequence: CDR1 DFQATT, CDR2 SNEGSKA (reference sequence). The CDR3 sequence is CSALTDQASYEQYF. Written as DNA, the CDR3 is TGCAGTGCTCTAACGGACCAGGCTTCCTACGAGCAGTACTTC.

This clonotype was detected only a few times. The gene calls are TRBV4-2 and TRBJ2-2; D not resolved. With 8 bases removed from V and 1 base from J, the gap between germline ends came to 5 bases. Germline-derived CDR1 and CDR2 are LGHNA and YNFKEQ. CDR3 length: 12 residues. The CDR3 reads CASSENTGELFF. The CDR3 coding sequence is TGTGCCAGCTCAGAGAACACCGGGGAGCTGTTTTTT.

This chain uses TRBV7-2 with TRBJ2-1; perhaps TRBD2 as D (5 bases). V was shortened by 4 bases and J by 8 bases, with 24 bases between the two germline ends. Germline CDR1 SGHTA, CDR2 FQGNSA. The CDR3 consists of 17 residues. CDR3 region: CASSSRGHSNVVDEQFF. CDR3 DNA: TGTGCCAGCAGCTCAAGAGGGCACTCCAACGTGGTCGATGAGCAGTTCTTC. Full variable domain (rest looked up from reference TRBV7-2 and TRBJ2-1): GAGVSQSPSNKVTEKGKDVELRCDPISGHTALYWYRQSLGQGLEFLIYFQGNSAPDKSGLPSDRFSAERTGGSVSTLTIQRTQQEDSAVYLCASSSRGHSNVVDEQFFGPGTRLTVL.

This clonotype was seen a handful of times. The chain couples TRBV20-1 to TRBJ2-1; D perhaps matches TRBD1 (5 bases). CDR1 DFQATT and CDR2 SNEGSKA come from the germline V gene (reference sequence). The CDR3 covers 14 residues. Trimming shortened V by 2 bases and J by 9 bases, and 17 bases separated the two germline ends. DNA for the CDR3: TGCAGTGCTAGATGGGTGGGGCAAAGATTTGAGCAGTTCTTC. Translation: CSARWVGQRFEQFF.

The V call is TRBV18, the J call TRBJ2-3; 8 nucleotides agree with TRBD2. Per the germline V gene, CDR1 is KGHSH and CDR2 is LQKENI. CDR3 size: 19 residues. V lost 2 bases, J lost 8 bases, and 21 bases stayed unmatched. CDR3 bases: TGTGCCAGCTCACCAAACCCTCCGGTCGCGGGACTAGGGTACGGTACGCAGTATTTT. It codes for CASSPNPPVAGLGYGTQYF.

The gene calls are TRBV29-1 and TRBJ2-5; no definite D call. CDR1 is SQVTM, CDR2 ANQGSEA, per germline. Trimming took off 0 bases at V and 11 bases at J, with 13 bases between the two ends. CDR3 length: 12 amino acids. CDR3 amino acids: CSVEDPWYGQYF. CDR3 nucleotides: TGCAGCGTTGAAGACCCTTGGTATGGGCAGTACTTC.

A single count supports this clonotype. A read error may account for a junction end that differs from germline. This chain uses TRBV13 with TRBJ1-1, with D unclear. This CDR3 contains 11 residues. Germline lookup yields CDR1 PRHDT and CDR2 FYEKMQ (reference sequence). The CDR3, as DNA: TGTGCCAGCAGCTCCTTAACTGGAGCTTTCTTT. Protein: CASSSLTGAFF. The full variable domain, its missing parts supplied by reference TRBV13 and TRBJ1-1, is AAGVIQSPRHLIKEKRETATLKCYPIPRHDTVYWYQQGPGQDPQFLISFYEKMQSDKGSIPDRFSAQQFSDYHSELNMSSLELGDSALYFCASSSLTGAFFGQGTRLTVV.

This clonotype was seen only a few times. V and J are TRBV7-9 and TRBJ2-5, with D maybe TRBD1 (6 bases). V shed 5 bases and J shed 5 bases, with 15 bases lying between them. CDR1 is SEHNR and CDR2 is FQNEAQ in the germline V gene (reference sequence). CDR3 length: 14 residues. This CDR3 is CASSQVTGWETQYF. CDR3 nucleotide sequence: TGTGCCAGCAGCCAAGTGACAGGTTGGGAGACCCAGTACTTC.

The chain links TRBV6-6 to TRBJ1-6; D ambiguous. CDR1 and CDR2 from the germline V gene are MNHNY and SVGAGI (reference sequence). Trimming removed 6 bases from V and 9 bases from J, with 6 bases in between. This CDR3 spans 11 amino acids. The CDR3 region has the DNA TGTGCCAGCAGCAGCAGTTCACCCCTCCACTTT. Translating it yields CASSSSSPLHF.

This clonotype turned up a few times. The genes are TRBV11-1 and TRBJ2-5; D may be TRBD2 (5 bases). Deletions cut 8 bases from V and 3 bases from J, with 10 bases between. Germline V gene sequence: CDR1 SGHAT, CDR2 FQDESV (reference sequence). The CDR3 has 12 amino acids. CDR3 sequence (DNA): TGTGCCAGCGGTTGGACTGAAGAGACCCAGTACTTC. Translation: CASGWTEETQYF.

Turning to this clonotype: The CDR3 does not end in the conserved phenylalanine or tryptophan, so this is likely a read error. The chain is built from TRBV11-2 and TRBJ2-7; weak D call: TRBD1 (5 bases). Trimming took off 5 bases at V and 2 bases at J, with 13 bases between the two ends. Germline assignment: CDR1 SGHAT and CDR2 FQNNGV. CDR3 length equals 14 residues. The CDR3 sequence: CASSRPTVPYEQYY. CDR3 in DNA: TGTGCCAGCAGCCGGCCGACAGTGCCCTACGAGCAGTACTAC.

The CDR3 DNA is TGTGCCAGCAGCCTACGTAGGGGACAGGATGACGAGCAGTACTTC. It yields the protein CASSLRRGQDDEQYF. The rearrangement joins TRBV11-1 to TRBJ2-7; 8 bases match TRBD1. J lost 5 bases, V lost 5 bases, and 11 bases had no gene match. The V gene's germline CDR1 is SGHAT and CDR2 FQDESV (reference sequence). The CDR3 totals 15 residues.

V and J are TRBV7-2 and TRBJ2-5; no reliable D call. CDR3 length: 17 residues. Germline assignment: CDR1 SGHTA and CDR2 FQGNSA. Trimming pared 1 base from V and 1 base from J, leaving 16 bases between. CDR3 sequence (DNA): TGTGCCAGCAGCTTAGTGGTGTCCCGGGTCGCCCAAGAGACCCAGTACTTC. Its protein is CASSLVVSRVAQETQYF.